Listed here is a single T cell receptor (beta chain). The antigen is unknown. Repertoires were generated with immunoSEQ multiplex PCR, while TCRdb's copy carries only in-frame clones and drops some. The sample lists roughly 50,000 clones; 85% to 95% were seen once. This sample was taken from a study of OX40 agonist ivuxolimab in advanced cancers. Overall study results and limits: Within 6 weeks, CD4+ and CD8+ blood T cells expanded clonally at 0.1 to 3.0 mg/kg. CD8+ T cells were the subset that, on average, had more expanded clones than CD4+.

The sample in question was CD4+ or CD8+ T cells sorted from blood, obtained in a trial of the OX40 agonist ivuxolimab. The TCR sequence derives from an adult with an advanced solid tumor such as melanoma, head and neck, liver or kidney cancer.

CDR3 loop: CASSFLTRNEKLFF. CDR3 nucleotides: TGTGCCAGCAGTTTCTTAACCCGGAATGAAAAACTGTTTTTT. The chain combines TRBV28 with TRBJ1-4, with D unclear. V lost 3 bases to trimming and J lost 5 bases, with 10 bases between them. Germline loops: CDR1 MDHEN, CDR2 SYDVKM. This CDR3 region has 14 residues.